The rows below give T cell receptor beta chains drawn from one sample of a study of blood T cell repertoires in COVID-19. Some clones are missing from TCRdb's copy, which holds only in-frame ones; the method was immunoSEQ multiplex PCR. The sample contains fewer than 450,000 clones, 90% of which appear only once. Sequencing was performed on PBMCs or T cells enriched from blood (not recorded which). The receptors derive from a man between 18 and 29 years old who had recovered from COVID-19. The CDR3 runs from the conserved cysteine through the conserved F or W. Fields, in order: D gene, V gene, J gene, clone size, CDR3 DNA, CDR3 protein. D genes are given only for firm matches. Some rows mark clone size as missing; the rest say once, few, many or name a class of expanded clone.

TRBD2	TRBV10-3	TRBJ2-1	-	TGTGCCATCAGTGATCAATTAGCGGGGGGTCAAAGCTCCTACAATGAGCAGTTCTTC	CAISDQLAGGQSSYNEQFF
-	TRBV27	TRBJ2-2	-	TGTGCCAGCATGACAGTCAAATCGGACGGGGAGCTGTTTTTT	CASMTVKSDGELFF
TRBD2	TRBV20-1	TRBJ2-3	-	TGCAGTGCCAGTAGCGGGAGCTACGCAGATACGCAGTATTTT	CSASSGSYADTQYF
TRBD1	TRBV5-1	TRBJ2-7	-	TGCGCCAGCAGCACGGGACAGATGGTACGAGAGCAGTACTTC	CASSTGQMVREQYF
-	TRBV3-1/TRBV3-2	TRBJ1-2	-	TGTGCCAGCAGCCCAGCCCAGGGTTTGCATGGCTACACCTTC	CASSPAQGLHGYTF
TRBD1	TRBV3-1/TRBV3-2	TRBJ2-1	-	TGTGCCAGCAGCCAAGAAGGACAGGGAAGGTACAATGAGCAGTTCTTC	CASSQEGQGRYNEQFF
-	TRBV27	TRBJ2-2	-	TGTGCCAGCAGTATTCTAACCGGGGAGCTGTTTTTT	CASSILTGELFF
TRBD1	TRBV6-5	TRBJ1-5	-	TGTGCCAGCAGGCCTACAGGGGGCCTCAATCAGCCCCAGCATTTT	CASRPTGGLNQPQHF
-	TRBV2	TRBJ1-6	-	TGTGCCAGCGTTCCGGACATACCGTCCTATAATTCACCCCTCCACTTT	CASVPDIPSYNSPLHF
TRBD2	TRBV29-1	TRBJ2-1	-	TGCAGCGTTGACCCGGGACTAGAGAACAATGAGCAGTTCTTC	CSVDPGLENNEQFF
-	TRBV7-6	TRBJ2-2	-	TGTGCCAGCAGCTTGGCCGACACCGGGGAGCTGTTTTTT	CASSLADTGELFF
-	TRBV5-6	TRBJ1-5	-	TGTGCCAGCAGCTTGTACACGAGCAATCAGCCCCAGCATTTT	CASSLYTSNQPQHF
TRBD1	TRBV6-5	TRBJ2-7	-	TGTGCCAGTGGACAGGGGGGTACCTACGAGCAGTACTTC	CASGQGGTYEQYF
TRBD1	TRBV7-2	TRBJ1-6	once	TGTGCCAGCAGCCCGAGGACAGGGGCAGATTCACCCCTCCACTTT	CASSPRTGADSPLHF
-	TRBV29-1	TRBJ1-1	-	TGCAGCGTTGAAGAGCCCAGTTACACTGAAGCTTTCTTT	CSVEEPSYTEAFF
-	TRBV6-5	TRBJ1-1	-	TGTGCCAGCAGCGATACTCAGGGTAAAACTGAAGCTTTCTTT	CASSDTQGKTEAFF
-	TRBV6-5	TRBJ1-3	-	TGTGCCAGCTTGGGAGGGACTGGAAACACCATATATTTT	CASLGGTGNTIYF
TRBD1	TRBV3-1/TRBV3-2	TRBJ1-5	-	TGTGCCAGCAGCTACGGGACAGAGAATCAGCCCCAGCATTTT	CASSYGTENQPQHF
-	TRBV5-1	TRBJ2-7	-	TGCGCCAGCAGCTTGCCGGCGGCCATTCCCGAGCAGTACTTC	CASSLPAAIPEQYF
-	TRBV4-1	TRBJ1-2	-	TGCGCCAGCAGCCAGGACACTAACTATGGCTACACCTTC	CASSQDTNYGYTF
-	TRBV5-5	TRBJ1-2	-	TGTGCCAGCAGGTTATCCGGGACAACTTATGGCTACACCTTC	CASRLSGTTYGYTF
TRBD1	TRBV13	TRBJ1-2	-	TGTGCCAGCAGCTTAGCACAGGGGCGCTACACCTTC	CASSLAQGRYTF
-	TRBV6-5	TRBJ1-1	-	TGTGCCAGCACTGGCCGAGGTTTTTTTACTGAAGCTTTCTTT	CASTGRGFFTEAFF
-	TRBV15	TRBJ2-2	once	TGTGCCACCAGCACCCCGGACACCCCCGCCGGGGAGCTGTTTTTT	CATSTPDTPAGELFF
TRBD1	TRBV5-4	TRBJ1-1	-	TGTGCCAGCAGCCAAGGGACAGGGTCTTGGGCTTTCTTT	CASSQGTGSWAFF
-	TRBV28	TRBJ1-2	few	TGTGCCAGCAGTTTAAGGGCGGGAGGCTACACCTTC	CASSLRAGGYTF
TRBD2	TRBV30	TRBJ2-1	-	TGTGCCTGGAGTAGACTAGCATTTGGCGATGAGCAGTTCTTC	CAWSRLAFGDEQFF
TRBD2	TRBV10-1	TRBJ2-7	-	TGCGCCAGCTTAGCGGGGGACTCCTACGAGCAGTACTTC	CASLAGDSYEQYF
TRBD1	TRBV6-5	TRBJ2-2	once	TGTGCCATCGGACAGGGAAACACCGGGGAGCTGTTTTTT	CAIGQGNTGELFF
TRBD1	TRBV27	TRBJ1-2	-	TGTGCCAGCAGTTCCAATCCCGGGACAGGGTACTATGGCTACACCTTC	CASSSNPGTGYYGYTF
-	TRBV12-3/TRBV12-4	TRBJ2-2	-	TGTGCCAGCAGTCTGGAGATCGGGGAGCTGTTTTTT	CASSLEIGELFF
TRBD1	TRBV10-1	TRBJ2-7	-	TGCGCCAGCAGTGACCCGGGACAGGGCCACGAGCAGTACTTC	CASSDPGQGHEQYF
TRBD1	TRBV10-2	TRBJ1-5	-	TGCGCCAGCAGGGGACAGGGCAATCAGCCCCAGCATTTT	CASRGQGNQPQHF
-	TRBV6-1	TRBJ2-7	-	TGTGCCAGCAGTGAGCAACAGGGCTTCGAGCAGTACTTC	CASSEQQGFEQYF
-	TRBV4-1	TRBJ1-1	-	TGCGCCAGCAGCCAAGATAGGTCACAGCGGGCGAACAAAGCTTTCTTT	CASSQDRSQRANKAFF
TRBD1	TRBV6-5	TRBJ1-1	-	TGTGCCAGCAGGATAGACAGGGGGCAGGAAGCTTTCTTT	CASRIDRGQEAFF
TRBD1	TRBV11-2	TRBJ1-1	-	TGTGCCAGCAGCTTATTAAGACAGGGGACGGGGCCGAACACTGAAGCTTTCTTT	CASSLLRQGTGPNTEAFF
TRBD1	TRBV4-2	TRBJ1-6	-	TGTGCCAGCAGCCAATTCCGAGGACAGGGGGAAGGATCACCCCTCCACTTT	CASSQFRGQGEGSPLHF
TRBD1	TRBV5-1	TRBJ1-3	-	TGCGCCAGCAGCTTCTCCGGGACAGACCCTGGAAACACCATATATTTT	CASSFSGTDPGNTIYF
TRBD1	TRBV9	TRBJ1-1	-	TGTGCCAGCAGCGTCTCAGGACAGGGGGCTAGAACTGAAGCTTTCTTT	CASSVSGQGARTEAFF
TRBD2	TRBV27	TRBJ2-1	-	TGTGCCAGCAGTGCGATGGGACTAGCGGGGTTTAATGAGCAGTTCTTC	CASSAMGLAGFNEQFF
-	TRBV18	TRBJ1-3	-	TGTGCCAGCTCCCCCGGACAGTTAGGAAACACCATATATTTT	CASSPGQLGNTIYF
TRBD1	TRBV5-4	TRBJ2-5	-	TGTGCCAGCAGCTTGAGGGACAGACAAGAGACCCAGTACTTC	CASSLRDRQETQYF
-	TRBV9	TRBJ1-5	-	TGTGCCAGCAGCGTGGCAGGCCATAGCAATCAGCCCCAGCATTTT	CASSVAGHSNQPQHF
TRBD2	TRBV7-3	TRBJ2-2	-	TGTGCCAGCAGCCCACTAGCGGGAGTCGGGGAGCTGTTTTTT	CASSPLAGVGELFF
-	TRBV19	TRBJ1-1	-	TGTGCCAGTATCTCCGGGCAGCGGGAGAACACTGAAGCTTTCTTT	CASISGQRENTEAFF
-	TRBV5-6	TRBJ1-3	-	TGTGCCAGCCAACTTCTAGGTTCCGGAAACACCATATATTTT	CASQLLGSGNTIYF
TRBD1	TRBV5-1	TRBJ1-3	-	TGCGCCAGCAGCCCGGAGCTACAGGGGGCTGGAAACACCATATATTTT	CASSPELQGAGNTIYF
-	TRBV5-1	TRBJ1-6	-	TGCGCCAGCAGCTTGTTAGGCAATAGACAGGACGGGTTTTCTTCACCCCTCCACTTT	CASSLLGNRQDGFSSPLHF
TRBD1	TRBV5-4	TRBJ1-1	-	TGTGCCAGCAGAGCGGGACAGGGGGCGGGGACTGAAGCTTTCTTT	CASRAGQGAGTEAFF
TRBD1	TRBV5-4	TRBJ1-1	-	TGTGCCAGCAGCTTGGTCGGCAGGGGGCTTAGTGAAGCTTTCTTT	CASSLVGRGLSEAFF
TRBD2	TRBV28	TRBJ2-7	-	TGTGCCAGCAGTGGACTAGCGGGAGTGGGCGAGCAGTACTTC	CASSGLAGVGEQYF
-	TRBV2	TRBJ1-2	-	TGTGCCAGCAGTGCTGGGTTTAGCGGCTACACCTTC	CASSAGFSGYTF
-	TRBV27	TRBJ2-3	once	TGTGCCAGCAGTTTATCGAGCGCAGATACGCAGTATTTT	CASSLSSADTQYF
TRBD2	TRBV13	TRBJ2-5	-	TGTGCCAGCAGCTCCCTAGCGGGGAGAAAAGAGACCCAGTACTTC	CASSSLAGRKETQYF
-	TRBV24-1	TRBJ2-7	-	TGTGCCACCAGTGATTTCGCCTGGACTCCGGAGGGCTCCTACGAGCAGTACTTC	CATSDFAWTPEGSYEQYF
-	TRBV29-1	TRBJ2-7	-	TGCAGCGTTGACCAGGGTTCCCACGAGCAGTACTTC	CSVDQGSHEQYF